The next 31 T cell receptor beta chains were all read from a single sample in a study of blood T cell repertoires in COVID-19. The data were produced by immunoSEQ multiplex PCR, yet TCRdb's version contains in-frame clones alone and is incomplete. The table lists 150,000 to 200,000 clones, 80% of them singletons, with around 3.7% in the top ten. The sequenced material came from PBMCs or T cells enriched from blood (not recorded which). All receptors come from a woman aged 60 to 75 who had recovered from COVID-19.

This chain joins TRBV7-2 and TRBJ2-3; D possibly corresponds to TRBD1 (6 bases). Germline lookup yields CDR1 SGHTA and CDR2 FQGNSA. The V and J ends lost 5 bases and 0 bases respectively, with 15 bases between them. This CDR3 comprises 16 residues. CDR3 DNA: TGTGCCAGCAGCATAGTCGGGACACCGAGCACAGATACGCAGTATTTT. It specifies CASSIVGTPSTDTQYF.

The rearrangement links TRBV11-2 to TRBJ2-3; no reliable D call. Germline CDR1 reads SGHAT; CDR2 reads FQNNGV. The CDR3 loop spans 14 amino acids. Trimming removed 0 bases at V and 3 bases at J, with 7 bases between. The CDR3 loop reads CASSLDLATDTQYF. The CDR3 DNA sequence: TGTGCCAGCAGCTTAGATCTGGCTACAGATACGCAGTATTTT. The full variable domain, rest sourced from reference TRBV11-2 and TRBJ2-3, is EAGVAQSPRYKIIEKRQSVAFWCNPISGHATLYWYQQILGQGPKLLIQFQNNGVVDDSQLPKDRFSAERLKGVDSTLKIQPAKLEDSAVYLCASSLDLATDTQYFGPGTRLTVL.

This chain joins TRBV2 and TRBJ2-2; 14 nucleotides align to TRBD2. The CDR3 is made up of 17 amino acids. V shed 6 bases, J shed 3 bases, and the junction held 6 bases outside the gene matches. Germline V gene sequence: CDR1 SNHLY, CDR2 FYNNEI. This CDR3 reads CASRNGTSGGYTGELFF. The CDR3, as DNA: TGTGCCAGCAGAAATGGGACTAGCGGGGGTTACACCGGGGAGCTGTTTTTT.

V gene TRBV11-2 combines with J gene TRBJ1-4, with TRBD1 as a possible D gene (5 bases). V was pared by 0 bases and J by 8 bases, with 16 bases between. The CDR3 sequence is 16 residues long. The germline CDR1 and CDR2 sequences are SGHAT and FQNNGV. CDR3 residues: CASSLDLARGLEKLFF. CDR3 nucleotide sequence: TGTGCCAGCAGCTTAGATCTGGCAAGGGGTCTCGAAAAACTGTTTTTT. Full variable domain (missing parts from reference TRBV11-2 and TRBJ1-4): EAGVAQSPRYKIIEKRQSVAFWCNPISGHATLYWYQQILGQGPKLLIQFQNNGVVDDSQLPKDRFSAERLKGVDSTLKIQPAKLEDSAVYLCASSLDLARGLEKLFFGSGTQLSVL.

The genes are TRBV3-1 (or the pseudogene TRBV3-2) and TRBJ2-5, with 10 bases matching TRBD2. CDR3 length equals 15 residues. Losses at the gene ends were 4 bases for V and 1 base for J; bases not matched to a gene: 3. CDR1 and CDR2 (germline): LGHDT, YNNKEL (reference sequence). The CDR3 region is CASSRLAGAQETQYF. CDR3 in DNA: TGTGCCAGCAGCCGTCTAGCGGGGGCCCAAGAGACCCAGTACTTC.

The genes are TRBV2 and TRBJ1-3; D is undetermined. The CDR3 has 17 amino acids. V was shortened by 1 base and J by 0 bases, with 13 bases between the two germline ends. Germline CDR1 and CDR2: SNHLY and FYNNEI. The CDR3 nucleotides read TGTGCCAGCAGTGAAGAGGCACAGCCGTTCTCTGGAAACACCATATATTTT. Translated, it gives CASSEEAQPFSGNTIYF.

This clone has just one count. The CDR3 here is CASSQNSGFAIYF. As DNA, the CDR3 is TGTGCCAGCAGCCAGAATTCCGGGTTCGCCATATATTTT. V usage is TRBV14 and J usage is TRBJ1-3, with D uncertain. V was shortened by 3 bases and J by 11 bases, with 14 bases between the two germline ends. The CDR3 length is 13 residues. The germline V gene has CDR1 SGHDN and CDR2 FVKESK.

This clone was picked up one time. This rearrangement joins TRBV6-5 to TRBJ2-3; D is unresolved. V was shortened by 6 bases and J by 6 bases, with 10 bases between the two germline ends. This CDR3 has 12 amino acids. Germline V lookup: CDR1 MNHEY, CDR2 SVGAGI. This chain's CDR3 is CASRWASDTQYF. CDR3 DNA sequence: TGTGCCAGCAGGTGGGCATCTGATACGCAGTATTTT.

The gene calls are TRBV5-1 and TRBJ2-4; D gene ambiguous. V was cut by 0 bases and J by 6 bases, with 4 bases left in between. The germline V gene has CDR1 SGHRS and CDR2 YFSETQ. The CDR3 runs to 12 residues. The CDR3 reads CASSLGPNIQYF. The CDR3 region has the DNA TGCGCCAGCAGCTTGGGGCCAAACATTCAGTACTTC.

A few counts support this clone. The rearrangement joins TRBV18 to TRBJ1-1; 10 nucleotides align to TRBD1. The CDR3 totals 15 residues. J was trimmed by 3 bases and V by 4 bases; bases with no gene match: 5. The germline CDR1 and CDR2 sequences are KGHSH and LQKENI. The CDR3, as DNA: TGTGCCAGCTCACGAACCGGGACAGGGGACACTGAAGCTTTCTTT. This translates into CASSRTGTGDTEAFF.

The genes are TRBV10-3 and TRBJ2-1; 9 bases are a match to TRBD2. The CDR3 is made up of 14 amino acids. V shed 6 bases and J 4 bases; nucleotides not matched to a gene: 4. Per germline, CDR1 ENHRY and CDR2 SYGVKD. This CDR3 is CAIRRLADYNEQFF. In nucleotides, the CDR3 is TGTGCCATCAGGCGACTAGCGGATTACAATGAGCAGTTCTTC.

CDR3 amino acids: CATSDGGDTQYF. CDR3 DNA sequence: TGTGCCACCAGTGACGGAGGGGATACGCAGTATTTT. The chain uses TRBV24-1 and TRBJ2-3; D is possibly TRBD2 (6 bases). Germline CDR1 and CDR2: KGHDR and SFDVKD. The V end was cut by 4 bases, the J end by 6 bases, with 7 bases between. The CDR3 runs to 12 residues.

This clone was detected once. The chain couples TRBV19 to TRBJ2-2; tentatively, D is TRBD2 (7 bases). The CDR3 covers 16 residues. Between the trimmed V and J ends, which lost 4 bases and 6 bases, there was a span of 18 bases. Germline values: CDR1 LNHDA, CDR2 SQIVND (reference sequence). CDR3 coding DNA: TGTGCCAGTAGTAGCCCCCGGGGGGCATTGGCCGGGGAGCTGTTTTTT. This codes for CASSSPRGALAGELFF.

This sequence joins TRBV5-1 and TRBJ1-1, with 8 bases aligning to TRBD1. This CDR3 has 14 amino acids. The junction had 5 bases not matched to a gene; V was cut back by 4 bases and J by 3 bases. CDR1 is SGHRS, CDR2 YFSETQ, per germline. The CDR3 loop reads CASSQGAEHTEAFF. The DNA for the CDR3 is TGCGCCAGCAGCCAGGGGGCTGAGCACACTGAAGCTTTCTTT. The variable domain in full, completed from reference TRBV5-1 and TRBJ1-1, reads KAGVTQTPRYLIKTRGQQVTLSCSPISGHRSVSWYQQTPGQGLQFLFEYFSETQRNKGNFPGRFSGRQFSNSRSEMNVSTLELGDSALYLCASSQGAEHTEAFFGQGTRLTVV.

This clone was observed at least ten times. The V call is TRBV4-2, the J call TRBJ1-1, with 7 bases lining up with TRBD1. CDR1 LGHNA and CDR2 YNFKEQ come from the germline V gene. The CDR3 runs 15 residues. V shed 1 base, J shed 2 bases, and the junction held 4 bases outside the gene matches. CDR3 sequence: CASSQGDRANTEAFF. The CDR3 DNA reads TGTGCCAGCAGCCAAGGAGACAGGGCCAACACTGAAGCTTTCTTT.

The chain couples TRBV11-3 to TRBJ2-1, with 7 positions matching TRBD2. This CDR3 is built from 13 residues. Germline-derived CDR1 and CDR2 are SGHNT and YENEEA. V shed 1 base and J 9 bases; nucleotides not matched to a gene: 3. Here the CDR3 DNA reads TGTGCCAGCAGCTTAGCGGGGGGTGGTGAGCAGTTCTTC. The encoded protein is CASSLAGGGEQFF.

The V call is TRBV5-6, the J call TRBJ1-2; D remains ambiguous. The V gene lost 3 bases and the J gene lost 5 bases, with 8 bases spanning the gap. From germline, CDR1 is SGHDT and CDR2 YYEEEE. This CDR3 spans 12 amino acids. This chain's CDR3 is CASSWTGYGYTF. The CDR3 DNA reads TGTGCCAGCAGCTGGACGGGGTATGGCTACACCTTC.

CDR3 coding DNA: TGTGCCAGCAGCTTAACGGGACAGGGTACCCCCGGGGAGCTGTTTTTT. Translating it yields CASSLTGQGTPGELFF. This sequence joins TRBV7-9 and TRBJ2-2; 9 bases agree with TRBD1. J gave up 6 bases and V 2 bases, and 7 bases lay outside the gene matches. Germline CDR1 and CDR2: SEHNR and FQNEAQ (reference sequence). There are 16 residues in the CDR3.

This chain joins TRBV6-5 and TRBJ1-2, with 8 bases identical to TRBD1. V gave up 6 bases and J gave up 4 bases; unmatched junction bases: 10. This CDR3 is 15 amino acids long. Germline CDR1 and CDR2: MNHEY and SVGAGI. This CDR3 is CASRQGQGFTYGYTF. Here the CDR3 DNA reads TGTGCCAGCAGGCAAGGACAGGGTTTTACCTATGGCTACACCTTC.

This clone was seen more than once but under ten times. The V gene is TRBV27, the J gene TRBJ1-4; D is perhaps TRBD1 (5 bases). Looked up from germline, CDR1 is MNHEY and CDR2 is SMNVEV (reference sequence). V was trimmed by 4 bases and J by 4 bases, leaving 10 bases between them. This CDR3 is built from 14 residues. The CDR3 loop reads CASSSAGFNEKLFF. DNA for the CDR3: TGTGCCAGCAGTTCGGCAGGGTTTAATGAAAAACTGTTTTTT.

This clone was detected only a few times. The chain couples TRBV3-1 (or the pseudogene TRBV3-2) to TRBJ1-2; no definite D call. The V gene lost 0 bases and the J gene lost 10 bases, with 15 bases spanning the gap. This CDR3 spans 14 amino acids. Germline values: CDR1 LGHDT, CDR2 YNNKEL (reference sequence). CDR3: CASSQEGTSENYTF. The CDR3 DNA follows: TGTGCCAGCAGCCAAGAAGGAACATCGGAGAACTACACCTTC.

This clone was observed once. The chain has TRBV3-1 (or the pseudogene TRBV3-2) and TRBJ1-2, with D perhaps matching TRBD1 (6 bases). This CDR3 region has 12 residues. Germline-derived CDR1 and CDR2 are LGHDT and YNNKEL (reference sequence). Deletions cut 4 bases from V and 8 bases from J, with 11 bases between. The CDR3 nucleotides are TGTGCCAGCAGCCTCCAGGGGATCGGCTACACCTTC. This encodes CASSLQGIGYTF.

V and J are TRBV4-2 and TRBJ2-1; D possibly corresponds to TRBD2 (6 bases). V was pared by 0 bases and J by 8 bases, with 8 bases between. Germline CDR1 and CDR2: LGHNA and YNFKEQ. This CDR3 is 13 amino acids long. DNA for the CDR3: TGTGCCAGCAGCCAAGATGGGACTGATGAGCAGTTCTTC. Translating gives CASSQDGTDEQFF.

This clone was seen a handful of times. The chain carries TRBV5-1 and TRBJ1-4, with D unresolved. Germline V gene lookup returns CDR1 SGHRS and CDR2 YFSETQ. The CDR3 is 14 amino acids. V lost 7 bases and J 3 bases, leaving 13 bases between the germline ends. This CDR3 reads CASRRASANEKLFF. CDR3 DNA: TGCGCCAGCCGGCGGGCTTCGGCTAATGAAAAACTGTTTTTT.

The chain uses TRBV3-1 (or the pseudogene TRBV3-2) and TRBJ2-3, with D possibly being TRBD2 (7 bases). Trimming took off 2 bases at V and 4 bases at J, with 13 bases between the two ends. Germline values: CDR1 LGHDT, CDR2 YNNKEL (reference sequence). This CDR3 is built from 15 residues. The CDR3 spells CASSQFAGAPDTQYF. In nucleotides, the CDR3 is TGTGCCAGCAGCCAATTTGCGGGGGCCCCAGATACGCAGTATTTT.

The chain is built from TRBV9 and TRBJ1-2; no definite D call. The CDR3 sequence is 16 residues long. The germline V gene encodes CDR1 SGDLS and CDR2 YYNGEE. V lost 2 bases to trimming and J lost 4 bases, with 18 bases between them. This CDR3 reads CASSVDPGIIPYGYTF. The CDR3 DNA reads TGTGCCAGCAGCGTTGATCCGGGAATAATCCCCTATGGCTACACCTTC.

The chain recombines TRBV10-3 with TRBJ2-7; 10 bases align to TRBD1. Unmatched junction bases numbered 7, after V lost 4 bases and J lost 4 bases. Per germline, CDR1 ENHRY and CDR2 SYGVKD. The CDR3 contains 15 residues. The CDR3 DNA reads TGTGCCATCAGTGCCCGGGGGACAGGGGAGTACGAGCAGTACTTC. Protein sequence: CAISARGTGEYEQYF.

The gene calls are TRBV7-8 and TRBJ2-5, with D perhaps matching TRBD1 (6 bases). The CDR3 runs 14 residues. Germline CDR1 is SGHVS and CDR2 is FQNEAQ. The V gene lost 4 bases and the J gene lost 6 bases, with 15 bases spanning the gap. CDR3 DNA sequence: TGTGCCAGCAGCTCGAGGGACATTAAAAAGACCCAGTACTTC. This encodes CASSSRDIKKTQYF.

The chain employs TRBV5-1 and TRBJ2-7; possible D gene TRBD1, 6 bases. Germline CDR1 SGHRS, CDR2 YFSETQ. CDR3 size: 17 residues. Trimming left V 4 bases short and J 2 bases short, with 22 bases between. This CDR3 reads CASSLTVGTSSTYEQYF. CDR3 in DNA: TGCGCCAGCAGCCTGACCGTGGGGACATCTTCTACCTACGAGCAGTACTTC.

The chain carries TRBV19 and TRBJ1-4; 8 bases are a match to TRBD1. Per the germline V gene, CDR1 is LNHDA and CDR2 is SQIVND (reference sequence). The CDR3 runs to 15 residues. Unmatched junction bases numbered 6, after V lost 5 bases and J lost 4 bases. The DNA for the CDR3 is TGTGCCAGTAGTCTGAAGGACAGGGTTAATGAAAAACTGTTTTTT. Translated, it gives CASSLKDRVNEKLFF.

This clone was counted a single time. The rearrangement uses TRBV19 and TRBJ1-5; 9 bases fit TRBD1. Germline V gene data show CDR1 as LNHDA and CDR2 as SQIVND (reference sequence). The length of the CDR3 is 18 residues. J was trimmed by 0 bases and V by 3 bases; bases with no gene match: 9. CDR3 loop: CASSMRQGGRYSNQPQHF. Written as DNA, the CDR3 is TGTGCCAGTAGTATGAGACAGGGGGGGAGATATAGCAATCAGCCCCAGCATTTT.